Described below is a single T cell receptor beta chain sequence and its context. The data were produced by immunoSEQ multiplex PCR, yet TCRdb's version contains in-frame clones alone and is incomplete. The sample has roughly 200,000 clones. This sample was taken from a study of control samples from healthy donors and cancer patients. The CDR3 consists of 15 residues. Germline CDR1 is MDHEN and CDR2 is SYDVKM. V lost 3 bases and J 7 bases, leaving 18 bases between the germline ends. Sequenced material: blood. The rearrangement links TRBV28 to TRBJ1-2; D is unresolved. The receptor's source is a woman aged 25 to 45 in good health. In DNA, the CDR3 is TGTGCCAGCAGTTTTCGGATCACCCATGGAAGTGGCTACACCTTC. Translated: CASSFRITHGSGYTF.